This note documents a single T cell receptor beta chain sequence. The sample originates from a study of T cells after yellow fever vaccination. TCRdb processed the 5' RACE reads anew with MiXCR; each CDR3 protein has one entry. The sample records nearly 550,000 distinct CDR3 sequences, roughly 21% being singletons. The germline V gene has CDR1 KGHSH and CDR2 LQKENI. Trimming stripped 4 bases from V and 2 bases from J, with 11 bases between. The CDR3 is 15 residues long. The sequences come from PBMCs, collected 15 days after the yellow fever booster vaccination. The sequence came from a man aged 30 to 45 who received the YFV17D yellow fever vaccine. The gene calls are TRBV18 and TRBJ2-2, with a tentative D call TRBD1 (5 bases). The CDR3 region has the DNA TGTGCCAGCTCACAAGGGGCGCGTAACACCGGGGAGCTGTTTTTT. This encodes CASSQGARNTGELFF. Full variable domain (remainder filled in from reference TRBV18 and TRBJ2-2): NAGVMQNPRHLVRRRGQEARLRCSPMKGHSHVYWYRQLPEEGLKFMVYLQKENIIDESGMPKERFSAEFPKEGPSILRIQQVVRGDSAAYFCASSQGARNTGELFFGEGSRLTVL.